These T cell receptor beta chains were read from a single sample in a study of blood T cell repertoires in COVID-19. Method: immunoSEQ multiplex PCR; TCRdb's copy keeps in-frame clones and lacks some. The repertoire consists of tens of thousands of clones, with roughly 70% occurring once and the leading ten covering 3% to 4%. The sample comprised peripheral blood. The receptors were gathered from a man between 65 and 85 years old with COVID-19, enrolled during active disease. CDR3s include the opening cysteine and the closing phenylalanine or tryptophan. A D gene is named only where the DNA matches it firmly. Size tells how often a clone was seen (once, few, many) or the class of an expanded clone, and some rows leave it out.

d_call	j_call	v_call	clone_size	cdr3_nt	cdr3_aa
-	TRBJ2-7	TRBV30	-	TGTGCCTGGAGTGCTAGCAGGGGCGAGCAGTACTTC	CAWSASRGEQYF
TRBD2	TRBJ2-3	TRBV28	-	TGTGCCAGCAGTTTCCCAGGGCTGGGGACTAGCGGGAGGGTTCCTTCTAGCACAGATACGCAGTATTTT	CASSFPGLGTSGRVPSSTDTQYF
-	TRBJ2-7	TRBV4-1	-	TGCGCCAGCAGCCGTGGGGTGGGGGCCGCCAACGAGCAGTACTTC	CASSRGVGAANEQYF
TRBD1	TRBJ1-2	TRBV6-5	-	TGTGCCAGCAGTTCCCTCGCCAGGGGGCGAACCTATGGCTACACCTTC	CASSSLARGRTYGYTF
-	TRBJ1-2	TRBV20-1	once	TGCAGTGCTAGTCGGTTGGGCAGCAGGACTTACACCTTC	CSASRLGSRTYTF
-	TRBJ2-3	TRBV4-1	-	TGCGCCAGCAGCCAAGGGACAGTTAGCACAGATACGCAGTATTTT	CASSQGTVSTDTQYF
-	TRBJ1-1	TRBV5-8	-	TGTGCCAGCAGCTCTAGACAGGCCGGCCTAATGAACACTGAAGCTTTCTTT	CASSSRQAGLMNTEAFF
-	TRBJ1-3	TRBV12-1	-	TGTGCCAGCAGCTCGGGACAGGGTGATACTGGAAACACCATATATTTT	CASSSGQGDTGNTIYF
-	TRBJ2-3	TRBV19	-	TGTGCCAGTAGCCTAGCGCACACAGATACGCAGTATTTT	CASSLAHTDTQYF
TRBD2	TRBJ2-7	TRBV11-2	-	TGTGCCAGCAGCTCCCCAACTAGCGGAGGGACCTACGAGCAGTACTTC	CASSSPTSGGTYEQYF
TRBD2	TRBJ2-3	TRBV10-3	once	TGTGCCATCACCGAGCGGGAGGTGGATACGCAGTATTTT	CAITEREVDTQYF
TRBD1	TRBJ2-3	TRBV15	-	TGTGCCACCAGCATGGGACAGGGTCTAGATACGCAGTATTTT	CATSMGQGLDTQYF
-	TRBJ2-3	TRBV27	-	TGTGCCAGCAGTCCCCCCGGAGGGGGCTTTGGAGATACGCAGTATTTT	CASSPPGGGFGDTQYF
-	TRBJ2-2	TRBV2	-	TGTGCCAGCAGGGTACAGGGTGCCGGGGAGCTGTTTTTT	CASRVQGAGELFF
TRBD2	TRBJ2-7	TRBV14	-	TGTGCCAGCAGCCAAGTTTCGCGGGAGGCGGGGGAGCAGTACTTC	CASSQVSREAGEQYF
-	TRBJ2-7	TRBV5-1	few	TGCGCCAGCAGCTTGGATGCAGGATGGGACGAGCAGTACTTC	CASSLDAGWDEQYF
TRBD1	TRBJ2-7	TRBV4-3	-	TGCGCCAGCAGTACCTATGGGACAGCCTCCTACGAGCAGTACTTC	CASSTYGTASYEQYF
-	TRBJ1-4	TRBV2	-	TGTGCCAGCAGTCCCTACCCACTGGCAACTAATGAAAAACTGTTTTTT	CASSPYPLATNEKLFF
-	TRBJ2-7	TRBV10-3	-	TGTGCCATCAGTGAGTCGCTGGGGAGGCAGTACTTC	CAISESLGRQYF
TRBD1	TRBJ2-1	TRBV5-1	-	TGCGCCAGCATCCCCGACAGGGGGCTCTCCTACAATGAGCAGTTCTTC	CASIPDRGLSYNEQFF
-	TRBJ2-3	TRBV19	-	TGTGCCAGTAGTGGTCGGGAGCGGGCAGATACGCAGTATTTT	CASSGRERADTQYF
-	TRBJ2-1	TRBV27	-	TGTGCCAGCCATTCCCGGGGGGCCGGGAATGAGCAGTTCTTC	CASHSRGAGNEQFF
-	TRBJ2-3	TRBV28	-	TGTGCCACATATCAGGGAATAGATACGCAGTATTTT	CATYQGIDTQYF
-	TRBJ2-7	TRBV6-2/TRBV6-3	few	TGTGCCAGCGGCCTAATTACATTTCCCTACGAGCAGTACTTC	CASGLITFPYEQYF
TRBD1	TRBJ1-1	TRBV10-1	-	TGCGCCAGCAGGGAACAGGGGGCCGGTAGGTACACTGAAGCTTTCTTT	CASREQGAGRYTEAFF
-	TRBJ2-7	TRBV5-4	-	TGTGCCAGCAGCTTGGACAGGCCTTCCTACGAGCAGTACTTC	CASSLDRPSYEQYF
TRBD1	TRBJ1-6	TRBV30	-	TGTGCCTGGAGCCGACAGGGGGCGGGTAATTCACCCCTCCACTTT	CAWSRQGAGNSPLHF
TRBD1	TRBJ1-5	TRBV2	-	TGTGCCAGCAGTTACACAGGGGTCAATCAGCCCCAGCATTTT	CASSYTGVNQPQHF
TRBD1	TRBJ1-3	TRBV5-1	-	TGCGCCAGCAGCAAGCGAGGACAGGGGGCGCCCGGAAACACCATATATTTT	CASSKRGQGAPGNTIYF
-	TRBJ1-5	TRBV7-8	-	TGTGCCAGCAGCGGATGGACGCCGGAGGGCCAGCCCCAGCATTTT	CASSGWTPEGQPQHF
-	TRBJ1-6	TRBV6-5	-	TGTGCCAGCACCCGCCGGGAGCCCAATTCACCCCTCCACTTT	CASTRREPNSPLHF
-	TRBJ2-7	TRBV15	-	TGTGCCACCAGCAGAGCTGAGGTTAGAGGGTCCTACGAGCAGTACTTC	CATSRAEVRGSYEQYF
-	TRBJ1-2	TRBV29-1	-	TGCAGCGTTGCAGGTAGCGCTAAATATGGCTACACCTTC	CSVAGSAKYGYTF
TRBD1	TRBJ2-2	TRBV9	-	TGTGCCAGCAGCGTACGAGGGGGCCACGGGGAGCTGTTTTTT	CASSVRGGHGELFF
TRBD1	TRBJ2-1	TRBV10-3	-	TGTGCCAACTCCCGCGGCACGGGACAGTACAATGAGCAGTTCTTC	CANSRGTGQYNEQFF
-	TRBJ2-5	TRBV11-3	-	TGTGCCAGCAGCTTGGGAGAAGAGACCCAGTACTTC	CASSLGEETQYF
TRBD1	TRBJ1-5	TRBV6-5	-	TGTGCCAGCAGCGTTACAGGGGAACAGCCCCAGCATTTT	CASSVTGEQPQHF
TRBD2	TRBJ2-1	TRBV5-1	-	TGCGCCAGCAGTGAGACTAGCGGGATCAATGAGCAGTTCTTC	CASSETSGINEQFF
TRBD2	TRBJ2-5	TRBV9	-	TGTGCCAGCAGCGTAGCGGGGGGACTACGGGAGACCCAGTACTTC	CASSVAGGLRETQYF
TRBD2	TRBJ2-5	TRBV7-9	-	TGTGCCAGCAGCTTACCCAGCGGGAGGACGGAGACCCAGTACTTC	CASSLPSGRTETQYF
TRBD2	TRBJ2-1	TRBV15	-	TGTGCCACCAGCACGGGACTAGCGGGAGAGGAGCAGTTCTTC	CATSTGLAGEEQFF
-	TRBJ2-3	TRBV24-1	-	TGTGCCACCAGTGATTTGGGGCTCACCACAGATACGCAGTATTTT	CATSDLGLTTDTQYF
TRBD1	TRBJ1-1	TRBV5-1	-	TGCGCCAGCAGCGTAACCCAGGGGGTTCACACTGAAGCTTTCTTT	CASSVTQGVHTEAFF
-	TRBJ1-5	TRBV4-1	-	TGCGCCAGCAGCCTCCAGGGGATTTCGAGCAATCAGCCCCAGCATTTT	CASSLQGISSNQPQHF
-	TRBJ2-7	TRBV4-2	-	TGTGCCAGCAGCCTTTGGAGGATTTCCTACGAGCAGTACTTC	CASSLWRISYEQYF
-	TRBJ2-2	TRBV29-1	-	TGCAGCGCTCAAGGGCCGGGGAGTTACCCCGGGGAGCTGTTTTTT	CSAQGPGSYPGELFF
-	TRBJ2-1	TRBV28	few	TGTGCCAGCAGTTCGCTCCGGCCAAGTGGCGGGAATGAGCAGTTCTTC	CASSSLRPSGGNEQFF
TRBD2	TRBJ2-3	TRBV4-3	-	TGCGCCAGCAGCCAAATACTACCCCTCGGGACTAGCGGGAATGGGGATACGCAGTATTTT	CASSQILPLGTSGNGDTQYF
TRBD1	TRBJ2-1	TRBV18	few	TGTGCCAGCTCACCACCTGGGGACAGGGACAATGAGCAGTTCTTC	CASSPPGDRDNEQFF
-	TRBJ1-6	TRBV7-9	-	TGTGCCAGCAGCTTTAAGGGGTCCTATAATTCACCCCTCCACTTT	CASSFKGSYNSPLHF
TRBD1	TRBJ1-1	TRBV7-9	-	TGTGCCAGCAGCTTGACAGGGGCGGTCACTGAAGCTTTCTTT	CASSLTGAVTEAFF
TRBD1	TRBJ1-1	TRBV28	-	TGTGCCACCAGACAGGGGCAGAACACTGAAGCTTTCTTT	CATRQGQNTEAFF
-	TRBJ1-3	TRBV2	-	TGTGCCAGCACTACAGAACATATGAACTCTGGAAACACCATATATTTT	CASTTEHMNSGNTIYF
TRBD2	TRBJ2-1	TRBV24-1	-	TGTGCCACCAAAGCAGCGGGAGGGTACAATGAGCAGTTCTTC	CATKAAGGYNEQFF
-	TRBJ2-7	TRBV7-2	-	TGTGCCAGCATCTACGGAAGGGGGTCCTACGAGCAGTACTTC	CASIYGRGSYEQYF
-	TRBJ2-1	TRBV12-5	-	TGTGCTAGAAAAAGCGGAGGAATTCCATTTTGGAACAATGAGCAGTTCTTC	CARKSGGIPFWNNEQFF
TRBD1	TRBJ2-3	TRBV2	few	TGTGCCAGCAGTGCCGACAGGGGTCGGGGCACAGATACGCAGTATTTT	CASSADRGRGTDTQYF
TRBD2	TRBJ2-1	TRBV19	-	TGTGCCACGGACAAGCGGGGCCCCTACAATGAGCAGTTCTTC	CATDKRGPYNEQFF
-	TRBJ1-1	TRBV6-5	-	TGTGCCAGCAGTTACTCGTTCTCCGGGGTTTCGGCTTTCTTT	CASSYSFSGVSAFF
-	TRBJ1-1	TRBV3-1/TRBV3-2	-	TGTGCCAGCAGTCCAGGTTTGGGCACTGAAGCTTTCTTT	CASSPGLGTEAFF